Each of the 10 T cell receptor beta chains below was sequenced from the same sample in a study of identical twins. TCRdb reprocessed the 5' RACE reads with MiXCR, giving one entry per CDR3 protein. The table has 260,000 or so distinct CDR3 sequences, 6.5% to 9% seen once. The same sample was also studied in work on yellow fever vaccine responses in identical twins.

Sequenced: CD8+ T cells sorted from blood. Receptor source: a woman in her late teens or twenties in good health.

Only a few counts were recorded for this clonotype. The rearrangement joins TRBV6-1 to TRBJ2-7, with D possibly TRBD1 on 6 matching bases. Germline-derived CDR1 and CDR2 are MNHNS and SASEGT. Trimming left V 5 bases short and J 0 bases short, with 17 bases between. The CDR3 loop spans 16 amino acids. CDR3 in amino acids: CASSPRPEGGSYEQYF. CDR3 nucleotides: TGTGCCAGCAGTCCGCGACCCGAAGGGGGCTCCTACGAGCAGTACTTC.

This clonotype was picked up a small number of times. V usage is TRBV6-1 and J usage is TRBJ1-5; D gene ambiguous. The CDR3 contains 16 residues. V was shortened by 0 bases and J by 7 bases, with 16 bases between the two germline ends. Germline V gene sequence: CDR1 MNHNS, CDR2 SASEGT. The CDR3 loop reads CASSEAEQISVQPQHF. DNA for the CDR3: TGTGCCAGCAGTGAAGCAGAACAGATTAGTGTGCAGCCCCAGCATTTT.

This clonotype turned up a few times. The chain employs TRBV20-1 and TRBJ1-1; a possible D gene is TRBD1 (5 bases). Germline CDR1 and CDR2: DFQATT and SNEGSKA (reference sequence). V gave up 0 bases and J gave up 5 bases, with 10 bases separating them. The CDR3 is 13 residues long. Here the CDR3 reads CSARDLGETEAFF. The CDR3 DNA reads TGCAGTGCTAGAGATCTAGGGGAGACTGAAGCTTTCTTT.

The V gene is TRBV2, the J gene TRBJ2-1; D gene uncertain. Trimming pared 3 bases from V and 6 bases from J, leaving 6 bases between. The CDR3 covers 12 residues. Germline V lookup: CDR1 SNHLY, CDR2 FYNNEI. CDR3 loop: CASSEPSNEQFF. The DNA for the CDR3 is TGTGCCAGCAGTGAGCCAAGCAATGAGCAGTTCTTC.

This clonotype has only a few counts. This sequence joins TRBV12-3 or TRBV12-4 and TRBJ2-3; D is unresolved. This CDR3 comprises 12 residues. Trimming stripped 3 bases from V and 2 bases from J, with 3 bases between. In DNA form, the CDR3 reads TGTGCCAGCAGTTTTTTCACAGATACGCAGTATTTT. It specifies CASSFFTDTQYF.

This clonotype has only a few counts. The chain couples TRBV11-3 to TRBJ2-2; D is uncertain. This CDR3 region has 13 residues. V was trimmed by 5 bases and J by 8 bases, leaving 12 bases between them. Germline V gene data show CDR1 as SGHNT and CDR2 as YENEEA. The DNA of the CDR3 is TGTGCCAGCAGCACCACATATTCTGGGGAGCTGTTTTTT. The encoded protein is CASSTTYSGELFF.

This clonotype was seen ten or more times. This CDR3 reads CASSLRNRGYNEQFF. As DNA, the CDR3 is TGTGCCAGCAGTTTACGAAACAGGGGATACAATGAGCAGTTCTTC. This chain connects TRBV12-3 or TRBV12-4 to TRBJ2-1; 7 bases are shared with TRBD1. CDR3 length: 15 residues. V was clipped by 2 bases and J by 4 bases; unmatched bases: 5.

This clonotype was counted only a few times. The rearrangement links TRBV4-1 to TRBJ2-5, with TRBD1 as a possible D gene (6 bases). With 1 base removed from V and 4 bases from J, the gap between germline ends came to 13 bases. Germline loops: CDR1 MGHRA, CDR2 YSYEKL. The CDR3 is 15 amino acids. CDR3 sequence: CASSQVVGGRETQYF. The CDR3 DNA reads as TGCGCCAGCAGCCAAGTGGTAGGGGGACGAGAGACCCAGTACTTC.

This clonotype was picked up a small number of times. The V call is TRBV2, the J call TRBJ2-2; tentatively, D is TRBD1 (6 bases). Germline V CDR1 and CDR2: SNHLY, FYNNEI. This CDR3 is built from 15 residues. The germline V and J ends were trimmed by 10 bases and 5 bases, with 20 bases remaining between them. As DNA, the CDR3 is TGTGCCACCAGCTTGGGACATCAATCTACCGGGGAGCTGTTTTTT. Translation: CATSLGHQSTGELFF.

J is TRBJ2-5 and V is TRBV3-1; TRBD2 agrees at 8 bases. The germline CDR1 and CDR2 sequences are LGHDT and YNNKEL (reference sequence). The CDR3 totals 15 residues. V lost 4 bases, J lost 3 bases, and 7 bases stayed unmatched. CDR3 in amino acids: CASSPWGAGEETQYF. CDR3 nucleotides: TGTGCCAGCAGCCCCTGGGGAGCGGGAGAAGAGACCCAGTACTTC.